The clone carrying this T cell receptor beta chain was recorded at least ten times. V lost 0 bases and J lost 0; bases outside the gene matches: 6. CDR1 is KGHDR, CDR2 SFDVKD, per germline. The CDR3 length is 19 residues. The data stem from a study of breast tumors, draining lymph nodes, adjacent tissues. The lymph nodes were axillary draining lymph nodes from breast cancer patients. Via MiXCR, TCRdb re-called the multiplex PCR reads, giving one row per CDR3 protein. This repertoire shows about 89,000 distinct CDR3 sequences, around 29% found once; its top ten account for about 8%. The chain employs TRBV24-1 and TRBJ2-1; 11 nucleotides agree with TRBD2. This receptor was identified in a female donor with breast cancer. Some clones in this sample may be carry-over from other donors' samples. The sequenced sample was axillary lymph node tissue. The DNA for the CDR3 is TGTGCCACCAGTGATTTGCAGGGTAGCGGGAGGGGCTCCTACAATGAGCAGTTCTTC. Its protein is CATSDLQGSGRGSYNEQFF.